This T cell receptor beta chain originates from a study of blood T cell repertoires in COVID-19. Overall study context: Samples of COVID-19 (acute and convalescent) were obtained from the United States, Italy and Spain.

Clones were sequenced by immunoSEQ multiplex PCR, and TCRdb holds only the in-frame ones, with some missing. The sample lists 200,000 to 300,000 clones; approximately 86% were seen once. The CDR3 is made up of 12 amino acids. Germline V gives CDR1 WNHNN, CDR2 SYGVQD (reference sequence). V was clipped by 4 bases and J by 4 bases; unmatched bases: 0. The chain recombines TRBV10-1 with TRBJ2-5; 7 bases are a match to TRBD1. The sample comprised peripheral blood. The TCR comes from a woman aged 60-75 years with active or convalescent COVID-19. The CDR3: CASSGTGETQYF. For the CDR3, the DNA is TGCGCCAGCAGTGGGACAGGAGAGACCCAGTACTTC.